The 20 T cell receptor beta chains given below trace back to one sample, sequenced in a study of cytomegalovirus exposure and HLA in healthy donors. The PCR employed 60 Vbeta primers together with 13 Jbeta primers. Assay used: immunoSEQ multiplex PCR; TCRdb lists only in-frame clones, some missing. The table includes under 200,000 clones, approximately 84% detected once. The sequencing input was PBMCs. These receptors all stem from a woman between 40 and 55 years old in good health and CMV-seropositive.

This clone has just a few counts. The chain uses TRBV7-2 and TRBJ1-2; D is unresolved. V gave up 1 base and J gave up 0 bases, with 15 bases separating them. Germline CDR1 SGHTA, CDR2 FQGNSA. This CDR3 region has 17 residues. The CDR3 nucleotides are TGTGCCAGCAGCTTAGTCCCCCCCGGACTTGCTAACTATGGCTACACCTTC. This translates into CASSLVPPGLANYGYTF.

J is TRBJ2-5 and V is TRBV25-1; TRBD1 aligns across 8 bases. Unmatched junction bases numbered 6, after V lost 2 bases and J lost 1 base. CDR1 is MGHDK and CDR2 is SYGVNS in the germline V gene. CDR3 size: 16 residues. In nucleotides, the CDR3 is TGTGCCAGCAGTGAAGGCGGGACAGGCTTCCAAGAGACCCAGTACTTC. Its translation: CASSEGGTGFQETQYF.

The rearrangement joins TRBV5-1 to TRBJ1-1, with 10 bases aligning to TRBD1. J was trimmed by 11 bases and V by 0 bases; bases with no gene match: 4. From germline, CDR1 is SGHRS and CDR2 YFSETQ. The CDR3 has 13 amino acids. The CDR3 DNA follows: TGCGCCAGCAGCTTGGAGGCGGGACAGGGGGCTTTCTTT. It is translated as CASSLEAGQGAFF.

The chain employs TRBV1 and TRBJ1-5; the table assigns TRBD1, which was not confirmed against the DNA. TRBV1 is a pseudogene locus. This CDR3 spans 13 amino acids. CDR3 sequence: CTSSQTAYQPQHF. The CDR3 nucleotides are TGCACCAGCAGCCAGACAGCTTATCAGCCCCAGCATTTT.

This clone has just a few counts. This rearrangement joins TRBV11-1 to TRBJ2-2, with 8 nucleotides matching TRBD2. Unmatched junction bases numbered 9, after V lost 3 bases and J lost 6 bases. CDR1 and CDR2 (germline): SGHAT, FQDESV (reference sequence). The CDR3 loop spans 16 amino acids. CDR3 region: CASSLGPAGVPGELFF. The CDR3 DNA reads TGTGCCAGCAGCTTGGGGCCAGCGGGGGTTCCCGGGGAGCTGTTTTTT.

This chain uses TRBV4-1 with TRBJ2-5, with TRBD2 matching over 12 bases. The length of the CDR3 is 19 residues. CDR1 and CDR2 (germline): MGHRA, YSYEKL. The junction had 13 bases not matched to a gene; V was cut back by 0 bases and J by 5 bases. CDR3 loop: CASSQEVGLAGGPRETQYF. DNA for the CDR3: TGCGCCAGCAGCCAAGAAGTCGGTCTAGCGGGGGGGCCGAGGGAGACCCAGTACTTC.

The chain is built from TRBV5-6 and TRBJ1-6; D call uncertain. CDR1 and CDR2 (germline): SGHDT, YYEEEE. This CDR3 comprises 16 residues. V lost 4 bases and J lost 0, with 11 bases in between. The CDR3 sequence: CASSRGSSSYNSPLHF. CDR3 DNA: TGTGCCAGCAGCCGAGGCTCCAGCTCCTATAATTCACCCCTCCACTTT.

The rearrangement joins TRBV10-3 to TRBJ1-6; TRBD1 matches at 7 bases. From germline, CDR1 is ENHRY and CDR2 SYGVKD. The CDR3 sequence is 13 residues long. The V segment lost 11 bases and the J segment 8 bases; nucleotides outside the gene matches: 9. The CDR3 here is CAASPGGHSPLHF. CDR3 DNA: TGTGCCGCCAGTCCAGGGGGGCATTCACCCCTCCACTTT.

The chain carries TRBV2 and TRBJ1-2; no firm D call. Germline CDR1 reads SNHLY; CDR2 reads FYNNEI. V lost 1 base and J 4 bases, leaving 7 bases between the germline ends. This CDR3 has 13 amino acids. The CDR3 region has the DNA TGTGCCAGCAGTGAAGGGCCGATCTATGGCTACACCTTC. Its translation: CASSEGPIYGYTF.

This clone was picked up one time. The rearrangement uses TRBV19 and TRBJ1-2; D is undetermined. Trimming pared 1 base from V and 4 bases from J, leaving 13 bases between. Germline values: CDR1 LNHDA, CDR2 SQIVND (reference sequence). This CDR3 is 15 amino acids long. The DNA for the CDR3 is TGTGCCAGTAGTATAGTGGGCGCCTCGACCTATGGCTACACCTTC. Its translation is CASSIVGASTYGYTF.

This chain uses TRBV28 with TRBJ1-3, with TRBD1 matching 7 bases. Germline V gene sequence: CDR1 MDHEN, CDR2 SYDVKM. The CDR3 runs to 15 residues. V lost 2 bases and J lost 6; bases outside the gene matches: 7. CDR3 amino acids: CASSLRDRKVNTIYF. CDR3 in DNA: TGTGCCAGCAGTTTAAGGGACAGAAAAGTAAACACCATATATTTT.

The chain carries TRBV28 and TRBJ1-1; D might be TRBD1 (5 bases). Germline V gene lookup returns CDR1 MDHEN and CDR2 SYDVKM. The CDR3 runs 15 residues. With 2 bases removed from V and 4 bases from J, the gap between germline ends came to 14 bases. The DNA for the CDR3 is TGTGCCAGCAGTTTACCGCAGGGAAGAAGCACTGAAGCTTTCTTT. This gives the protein CASSLPQGRSTEAFF.

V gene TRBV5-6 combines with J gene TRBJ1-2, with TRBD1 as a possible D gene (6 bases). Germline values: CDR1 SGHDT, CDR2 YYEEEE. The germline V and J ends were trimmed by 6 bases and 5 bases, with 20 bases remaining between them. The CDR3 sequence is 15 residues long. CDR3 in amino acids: CASTPSPAGDYGYTF. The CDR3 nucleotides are TGTGCCAGCACCCCGTCCCCGGCAGGGGATTATGGCTACACCTTC.

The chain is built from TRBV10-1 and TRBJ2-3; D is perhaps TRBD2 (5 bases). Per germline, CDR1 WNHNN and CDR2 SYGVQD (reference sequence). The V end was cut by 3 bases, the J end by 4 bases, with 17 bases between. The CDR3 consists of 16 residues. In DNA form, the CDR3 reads TGCGCCAGCAGTGACCCGGGAAGCCCCGGCTCAGATACGCAGTATTTT. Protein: CASSDPGSPGSDTQYF.

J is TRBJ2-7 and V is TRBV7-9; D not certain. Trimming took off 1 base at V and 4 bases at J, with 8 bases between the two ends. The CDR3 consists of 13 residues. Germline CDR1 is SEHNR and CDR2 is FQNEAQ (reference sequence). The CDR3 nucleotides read TGTGCCAGCAGCTTAGATACATCGTACGAGCAGTACTTC. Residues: CASSLDTSYEQYF.

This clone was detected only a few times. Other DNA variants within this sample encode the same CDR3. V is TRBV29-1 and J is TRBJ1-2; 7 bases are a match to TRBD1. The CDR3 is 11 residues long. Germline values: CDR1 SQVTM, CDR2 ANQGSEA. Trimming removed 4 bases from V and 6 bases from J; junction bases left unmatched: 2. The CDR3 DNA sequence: TGCAGCGTTGGACAGGGTGATGGCTACACCTTC. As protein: CSVGQGDGYTF.

In nucleotides, the CDR3 is TGTGCCAGCAGCTCAATAGCGGGGGGGGCCAATGAGCAGTTCTTC. Protein: CASSSIAGGANEQFF. V and J are TRBV11-2 and TRBJ2-1; the match to TRBD2 covers 11 bases. Trimming at V came to 4 bases and at J to 6 bases, leaving 5 bases not matched to a gene. Germline-derived CDR1 and CDR2 are SGHAT and FQNNGV. CDR3 length equals 15 residues.

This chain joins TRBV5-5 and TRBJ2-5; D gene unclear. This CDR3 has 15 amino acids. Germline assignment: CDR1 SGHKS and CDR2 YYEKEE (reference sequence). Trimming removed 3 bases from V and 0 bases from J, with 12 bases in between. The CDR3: CASSSLRAYQETQYF. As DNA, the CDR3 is TGTGCCAGCAGCTCCCTTCGAGCGTACCAAGAGACCCAGTACTTC.

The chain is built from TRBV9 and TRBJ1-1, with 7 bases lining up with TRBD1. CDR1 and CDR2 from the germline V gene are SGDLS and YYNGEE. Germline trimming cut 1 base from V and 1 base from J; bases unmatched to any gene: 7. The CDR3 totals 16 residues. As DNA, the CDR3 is TGTGCCAGCAGCGTAATTCTTGGGACAGCGAACACTGAAGCTTTCTTT. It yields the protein CASSVILGTANTEAFF.

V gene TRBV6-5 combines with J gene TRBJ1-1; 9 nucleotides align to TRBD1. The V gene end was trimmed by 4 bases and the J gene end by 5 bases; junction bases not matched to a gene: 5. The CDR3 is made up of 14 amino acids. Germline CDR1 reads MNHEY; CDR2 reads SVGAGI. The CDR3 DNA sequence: TGTGCCAGCAGTTCCGACAGGGGGGGGACTGAAGCTTTCTTT. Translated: CASSSDRGGTEAFF.